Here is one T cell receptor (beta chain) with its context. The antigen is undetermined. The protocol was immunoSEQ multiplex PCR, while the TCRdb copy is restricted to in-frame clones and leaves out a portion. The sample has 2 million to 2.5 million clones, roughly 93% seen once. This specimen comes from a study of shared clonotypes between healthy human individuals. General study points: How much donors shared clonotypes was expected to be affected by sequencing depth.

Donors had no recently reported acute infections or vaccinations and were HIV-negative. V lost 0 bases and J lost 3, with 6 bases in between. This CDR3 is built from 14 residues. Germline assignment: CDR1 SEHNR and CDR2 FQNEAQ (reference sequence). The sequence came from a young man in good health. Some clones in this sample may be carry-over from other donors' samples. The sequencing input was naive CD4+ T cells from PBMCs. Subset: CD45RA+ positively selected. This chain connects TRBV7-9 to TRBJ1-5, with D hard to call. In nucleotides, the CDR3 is TGTGCCAGCAGCTTAGCGCCCCCCAATCAGCCCCAGCATTTT. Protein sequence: CASSLAPPNQPQHF.